This TCR beta chain was obtained from a study of T cells in localized non-small cell lung cancer. Some clones are missing from TCRdb's copy, which holds only in-frame ones; the method was immunoSEQ multiplex PCR. This sample yields around 25,000 clones, of which 92% are seen a single time; 2.7% belongs to the top ten. Germline V lookup: CDR1 SNHLY, CDR2 FYNNEI. The CDR3 consists of 12 residues. Trimming cost V 4 bases and J 8 bases, with 6 bases left between them. Findings and caveats of the study: The study found T cell clonality highest in uninvolved adjacent lung, above tumor.

As regards this clone: What it binds is unknown.

This chain links TRBV2 with TRBJ1-6; D is ambiguous. Specimen: peripheral blood, collected before any cancer treatment. The TCR originated in a woman aged 35-75 years with stage I lung adenocarcinoma. For the CDR3, the DNA is TGTGCCAGCAGTGCCTTGGATTCACCCCTCCACTTT. Translated: CASSALDSPLHF.